Ten or more counts support the clone carrying this T cell receptor (beta chain). As yet, its antigen is unknown. Naive CD4+ cells had CD25+ Tregs removed. The study, taken as a whole, reports: Larger-cohort validation covered only one TCR beta V-J rearrangement.

Constant-region reverse primers amplified full-length variable regions, followed by semi-nested Nested Universal Primer A PCR. Via MiXCR, TCRdb re-called the 5' RACE reads, giving one row per CDR3 protein. The sample comprises over 50,000 distinct CDR3 sequences, almost 30% of which are singletons, and roughly 2.5% rests with the top ten. Germline loops: CDR1 SGHTA, CDR2 FQGNSA. The V end was cut by 3 bases, the J end by 6 bases, with 14 bases between. The CDR3 spans 14 residues. Sequenced input: tumor-infiltrating naive CD4+ T cells sorted from the breast tumor. This sample's subset: naive CD4+ T cells, CD4+CD45RA+CD25-. The chain joins TRBV7-2 to TRBJ1-2, with a weak D call TRBD1 (6 bases). This receptor was taken from a female donor with breast cancer. CDR3 protein: CASSFPTSGDGYTF. CDR3 nucleotide sequence: TGTGCCAGCAGCTTCCCTACGTCAGGGGATGGCTACACCTTC.